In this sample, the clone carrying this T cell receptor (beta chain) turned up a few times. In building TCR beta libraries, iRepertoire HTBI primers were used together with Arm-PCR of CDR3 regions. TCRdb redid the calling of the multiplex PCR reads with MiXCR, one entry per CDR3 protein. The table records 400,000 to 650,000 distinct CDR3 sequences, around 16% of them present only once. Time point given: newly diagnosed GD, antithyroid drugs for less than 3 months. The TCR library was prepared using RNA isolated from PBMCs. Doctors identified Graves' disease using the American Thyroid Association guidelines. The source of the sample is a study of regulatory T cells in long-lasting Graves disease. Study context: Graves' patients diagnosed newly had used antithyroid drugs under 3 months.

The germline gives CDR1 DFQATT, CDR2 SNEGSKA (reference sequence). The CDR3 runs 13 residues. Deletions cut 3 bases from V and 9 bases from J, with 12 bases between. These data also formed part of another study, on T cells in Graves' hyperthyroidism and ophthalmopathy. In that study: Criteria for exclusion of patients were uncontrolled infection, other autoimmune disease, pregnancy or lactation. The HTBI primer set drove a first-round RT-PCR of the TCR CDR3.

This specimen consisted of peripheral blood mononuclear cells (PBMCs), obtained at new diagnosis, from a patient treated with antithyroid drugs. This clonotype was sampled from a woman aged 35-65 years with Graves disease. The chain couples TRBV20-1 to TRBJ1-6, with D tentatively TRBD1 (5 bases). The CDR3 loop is CSAREGRSSPLHF. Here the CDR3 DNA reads TGCAGTGCTAGGGAGGGGCGCAGTTCACCCCTCCACTTT.